The 8 T cell receptor beta chains below all came from one sample that was sequenced in a study of blood T cell repertoires in COVID-19. Assay used: immunoSEQ multiplex PCR; TCRdb lists only in-frame clones, some missing. The sample comprises more than 150,000 clones, about four fifths of which are singletons, and around 12% rests with the top ten. Specimen: peripheral blood. Receptors were obtained from a woman over 75 with COVID-19, enrolled during active disease.

The chain has TRBV27 and TRBJ1-6; TRBD1 matches 8 bases. Trimming removed 3 bases from V and 9 bases from J; junction bases left unmatched: 4. In germline, CDR1 is MNHEY, CDR2 SMNVEV (reference sequence). CDR3 length: 14 amino acids. Here the CDR3 reads CASSFGQGRSPLHF. The CDR3 bases are TGTGCCAGCAGTTTTGGACAGGGTCGTTCACCCCTCCACTTT.

This chain connects TRBV2 to TRBJ1-2, with D possibly matching TRBD1 (6 bases). The V end was cut by 6 bases, the J end by 4 bases, with 9 bases between. The germline V gene encodes CDR1 SNHLY and CDR2 FYNNEI. CDR3 length equals 12 residues. Here the CDR3 DNA reads TGTGCCAGCAGCCGGGACATCTATGGCTACACCTTC. Protein sequence: CASSRDIYGYTF.

The chain carries TRBV5-1 and TRBJ1-3; D not resolved. This CDR3 is built from 15 residues. Per the germline V gene, CDR1 is SGHRS and CDR2 is YFSETQ. With 3 bases removed from V and 0 bases from J, the gap between germline ends came to 10 bases. CDR3 protein: CASSSMGGSGNTIYF. DNA for the CDR3: TGCGCCAGCAGCTCCATGGGAGGCTCTGGAAACACCATATATTTT.

This clone was seen just once. J is TRBJ1-1 and V is TRBV19, with D possibly TRBD1 on 5 matching bases. V dropped 4 bases and J dropped 4 bases, with 13 bases sitting between them. The CDR3 spans 14 residues. Germline CDR1 reads LNHDA; CDR2 reads SQIVND (reference sequence). In DNA form, the CDR3 reads TGTGCCAGTAGTAGCTCAGGGTTGGGCACTGAAGCTTTCTTT. It translates to CASSSSGLGTEAFF.

The chain uses TRBV19 and TRBJ2-4, with a tentative D call TRBD1 (6 bases). V gave up 6 bases and J gave up 2 bases, with 8 bases separating them. The germline V gene encodes CDR1 LNHDA and CDR2 SQIVND (reference sequence). This CDR3 is 13 amino acids long. CDR3 protein: CASSTGPKNIQYF. CDR3 nucleotide sequence: TGTGCCAGTAGCACAGGGCCCAAAAACATTCAGTACTTC.

The V and J genes are TRBV2 and TRBJ2-7; D is possibly TRBD2 (5 bases). Trimming took off 6 bases at V and 9 bases at J, with 21 bases between the two ends. There are 14 residues in the CDR3. Germline V gene sequence: CDR1 SNHLY, CDR2 FYNNEI. The CDR3 loop is CASRYGREGSVQYF. The CDR3 region has the DNA TGTGCCAGCAGGTACGGCCGAGAGGGATCCGTGCAGTACTTC.

The CDR3 region is CASSSGQGANEQYF. The CDR3 region has the DNA TGTGCCAGCAGTTCCGGACAGGGTGCCAACGAGCAGTACTTC. The chain uses TRBV28 and TRBJ2-7; TRBD1 matches at 8 bases. Trimming took 4 bases from V and 5 from J; bases not matched to a gene: 7. The CDR3 has 14 amino acids. In germline, CDR1 is MDHEN, CDR2 SYDVKM.

The genes are TRBV7-9 and TRBJ2-7; D perhaps matches TRBD1 (5 bases). Trimming cost V 5 bases and J 7 bases, with 21 bases left between them. From germline, CDR1 is SEHNR and CDR2 FQNEAQ (reference sequence). The CDR3 is made up of 15 amino acids. CDR3 bases: TGTGCCAGCAGCCTAGGGTTCAGGGCTCTGGGTGAGCAGTACTTC. This encodes CASSLGFRALGEQYF.